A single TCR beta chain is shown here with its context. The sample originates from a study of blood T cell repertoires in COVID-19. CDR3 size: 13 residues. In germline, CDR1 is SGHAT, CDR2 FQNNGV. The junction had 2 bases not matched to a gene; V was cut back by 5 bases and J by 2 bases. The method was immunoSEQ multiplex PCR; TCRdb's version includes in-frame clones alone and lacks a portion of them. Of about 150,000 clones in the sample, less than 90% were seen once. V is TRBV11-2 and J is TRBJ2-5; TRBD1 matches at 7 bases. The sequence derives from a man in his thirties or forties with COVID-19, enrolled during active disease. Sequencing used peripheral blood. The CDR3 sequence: CASSKGQQETQYF. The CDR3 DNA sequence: TGTGCCAGCAGCAAGGGACAGCAAGAGACCCAGTACTTC. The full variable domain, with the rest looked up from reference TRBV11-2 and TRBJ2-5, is EAGVAQSPRYKIIEKRQSVAFWCNPISGHATLYWYQQILGQGPKLLIQFQNNGVVDDSQLPKDRFSAERLKGVDSTLKIQPAKLEDSAVYLCASSKGQQETQYFGPGTRLLVL.